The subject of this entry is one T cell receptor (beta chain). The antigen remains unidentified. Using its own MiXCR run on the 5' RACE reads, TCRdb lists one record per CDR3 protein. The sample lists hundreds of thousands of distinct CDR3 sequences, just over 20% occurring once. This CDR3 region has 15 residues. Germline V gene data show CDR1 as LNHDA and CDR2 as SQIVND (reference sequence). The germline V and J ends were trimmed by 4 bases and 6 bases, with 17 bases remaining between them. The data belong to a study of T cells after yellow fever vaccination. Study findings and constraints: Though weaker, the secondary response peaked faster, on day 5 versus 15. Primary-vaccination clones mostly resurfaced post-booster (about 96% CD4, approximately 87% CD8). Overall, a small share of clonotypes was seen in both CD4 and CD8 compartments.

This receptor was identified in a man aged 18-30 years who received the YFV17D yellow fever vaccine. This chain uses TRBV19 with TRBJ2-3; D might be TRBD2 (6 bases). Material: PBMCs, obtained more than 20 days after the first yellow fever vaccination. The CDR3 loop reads CASSTRTFSGDTQYF. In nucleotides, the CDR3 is TGTGCCAGTAGTACTAGGACTTTCAGCGGGGATACGCAGTATTTT.